This T cell receptor beta chain was profiled in a study of Graves' ophthalmopathy and Graves' hyperthyroidism. The TCR beta CDR3 regions underwent amplification from RNA transcripts. HTBI primers primed a first-round RT-PCR, and a second-round multiplex PCR followed. TCRdb called the multiplex PCR reads again in MiXCR, with one record for every CDR3 protein. The profile shows around 1.1 million distinct CDR3 sequences, about 40% of them singletons. Sequenced: peripheral blood or thyroid tissue (not recorded which). The receptor's source is an adult man with Graves' hyperthyroidism.

The CDR3 DNA sequence: TGTGCCTGGCAGACAGGGAGCTACGAGCAGTACTTC. Its translation: CAWQTGSYEQYF. This chain links TRBV30 with TRBJ2-7, with 7 bases fitting TRBD1. V lost 5 bases, J lost 3 bases, and 4 bases stayed unmatched. CDR1 and CDR2 from the germline V gene are GTSNPN and SVGIG (reference sequence). The CDR3 contains 12 residues.